One sample yielded the 20 T cell receptor beta chains listed below, sequenced in a study of technical replicates of blood from a few donors. The repertoire was sequenced with immunoSEQ multiplex PCR; TCRdb's copy has only in-frame clones and lacks some. The sample holds roughly 68,000 clones, approximately 91% seen once. The specimen sequenced was PBMCs. The receptor set was obtained from a human donor in good health. Some clones in this sample may be carry-over from other donors' samples.

The rearrangement uses TRBV4-3 and TRBJ2-1, with a weak D call TRBD2 (6 bases). The CDR3 has 17 residues. Germline CDR1 reads LGHNA; CDR2 reads YSLEER. The V end was cut by 4 bases, the J end by 0 bases, with 16 bases between. CDR3 amino acids: CASSRQRVTSSYNEQFF. The CDR3 nucleotides read TGCGCCAGCAGCCGCCAAAGGGTGACTAGCTCCTACAATGAGCAGTTCTTC.

This chain links TRBV4-3 with TRBJ2-4, with TRBD2 matching over 8 bases. After removal of 0 bases from V and 3 bases from J, the junction contained 13 bases not matched to a gene. This CDR3 is built from 19 residues. The germline CDR1 and CDR2 sequences are LGHNA and YSLEER. In DNA form, the CDR3 reads TGCGCCAGCAGCCAAGATCTAGTAGCGGGGACTGGGGGCAAAAACATTCAGTACTTC. It specifies CASSQDLVAGTGGKNIQYF.

The table lists this clone with a few counts. The chain links TRBV5-6 to TRBJ2-7, with 10 bases matching TRBD1. CDR1 is SGHDT, CDR2 YYEEEE, per germline. V lost 0 bases to trimming and J lost 7 bases; unmatched junction nucleotides: 7. The CDR3 has 15 amino acids. DNA of the CDR3: TGTGCCAGCAGCTTGGTCGGGACAGGGGTAGGAGAGCAGTACTTC. It yields the protein CASSLVGTGVGEQYF.

V gene TRBV2 combines with J gene TRBJ1-5; 12 positions agree with TRBD1. Germline V gene sequence: CDR1 SNHLY, CDR2 FYNNEI. The CDR3 covers 15 residues. With 8 bases clipped from V and 1 base from J, the junction kept 3 bases outside the gene matches. CDR3 DNA sequence: TGTGCCAGCGGGACAGGGGGCTCGAGCAATCAGCCCCAGCATTTT. Protein sequence: CASGTGGSSNQPQHF.

The chain combines TRBV4-3 with TRBJ2-1; tentative D call: TRBD2 (6 bases). Germline loops: CDR1 LGHNA, CDR2 YSLEER. Trimming removed 0 bases at V and 7 bases at J, with 16 bases between. The CDR3 runs 16 residues. This CDR3 is CASSQEAGGIANEQFF. In nucleotides, the CDR3 is TGCGCCAGCAGCCAAGAGGCAGGAGGGATTGCAAATGAGCAGTTCTTC.

A single count supports this clone. V usage is TRBV5-1 and J usage is TRBJ2-1, with TRBD1 matching 7 bases. Germline V gene data show CDR1 as SGHRS and CDR2 as YFSETQ. This CDR3 region has 15 residues. J lost 8 bases, V lost 6 bases, and 14 bases had no gene match. This CDR3 reads CASTSGDRDVDEQFF. CDR3 nucleotides: TGCGCCAGCACTTCCGGAGACAGGGACGTCGATGAGCAGTTCTTC. Using reference TRBV5-1 and TRBJ2-1 for the parts outside the CDR3, the full variable domain is KAGVTQTPRYLIKTRGQQVTLSCSPISGHRSVSWYQQTPGQGLQFLFEYFSETQRNKGNFPGRFSGRQFSNSRSEMNVSTLELGDSALYLCASTSGDRDVDEQFFGPGTRLTVL.

The V and J genes are TRBV9 and TRBJ2-1, with D possibly matching TRBD2 (6 bases). The CDR3 is made up of 14 amino acids. Trimming took 3 bases from V and 5 from J, leaving 12 bases between them. The germline V gene has CDR1 SGDLS and CDR2 YYNGEE. CDR3 residues: CASSASGGHNEQFF. The CDR3 region has the DNA TGTGCCAGCAGCGCCTCCGGGGGACACAATGAGCAGTTCTTC.

The V and J genes are TRBV13 and TRBJ2-2; 7 bases line up with TRBD1. CDR1 is PRHDT and CDR2 is FYEKMQ in the germline V gene (reference sequence). The V segment lost 7 bases and the J segment 6 bases; nucleotides outside the gene matches: 8. This CDR3 comprises 14 residues. This CDR3 reads CASTPRTGAGELFF. The DNA of the CDR3 is TGTGCCAGCACCCCTCGGACAGGTGCCGGGGAGCTGTTTTTT.

The rearrangement joins TRBV7-2 to TRBJ2-7; perhaps TRBD1 as D (5 bases). CDR1 and CDR2 from the germline V gene are SGHTA and FQGNSA. This CDR3 has 14 residues. Between the trimmed V and J ends, which lost 5 bases and 5 bases, there was a span of 16 bases. The CDR3 region has the DNA TGTGCCAGCAGCCGTGGGGCCCCCAGGCACGAGCAGTACTTC. Protein sequence: CASSRGAPRHEQYF.

The chain recombines TRBV13 with TRBJ2-3; TRBD1 agrees at 7 bases. This CDR3 region has 15 residues. V shed 0 bases and J 2 bases; nucleotides not matched to a gene: 2. CDR1 and CDR2 from the germline V gene are PRHDT and FYEKMQ (reference sequence). This CDR3 reads CASSLGTGITDTQYF. For the CDR3, the DNA is TGTGCCAGCAGCTTAGGGACAGGGATCACAGATACGCAGTATTTT.

This clone was detected only once. The V call is TRBV10-3, the J call TRBJ2-7, with a tentative D call TRBD1 (5 bases). This CDR3 has 14 residues. The V gene's germline CDR1 is ENHRY and CDR2 SYGVKD. The V end lost 0 bases, the J end lost 5 bases, and 11 bases lay between the germline ends. CDR3 residues: CAISESGRVDEQYF. CDR3 bases: TGTGCCATCAGTGAGTCAGGCAGGGTGGACGAGCAGTACTTC.

The V call is TRBV5-6, the J call TRBJ1-5, with D possibly TRBD1 on 5 matching bases. Per the germline V gene, CDR1 is SGHDT and CDR2 is YYEEEE. V lost 3 bases to trimming and J lost 6 bases, with 7 bases between them. This CDR3 has 12 amino acids. The CDR3 protein is CASSSTGQPQHF. The DNA of the CDR3 is TGTGCCAGCAGCTCTACAGGTCAGCCCCAGCATTTT.

V usage is TRBV25-1 and J usage is TRBJ2-7; perhaps TRBD1 as D (6 bases). V was shortened by 6 bases and J by 6 bases, with 15 bases between the two germline ends. The CDR3 covers 13 residues. Germline assignment: CDR1 MGHDK and CDR2 SYGVNS. The CDR3 loop is CASRPQGKGEQYF. The CDR3 DNA is TGTGCCAGCAGGCCACAGGGAAAGGGCGAGCAGTACTTC.

The CDR3 DNA is TGTGCCAGCAGATCAGGGACATCTGGCTACACCTTC. Protein sequence: CASRSGTSGYTF. The rearrangement links TRBV6-5 to TRBJ1-2; D is possibly TRBD1 (6 bases). CDR1 and CDR2 from the germline V gene are MNHEY and SVGAGI. Trimming left V 6 bases short and J 7 bases short, with 12 bases between. The CDR3 is 12 amino acids.

The chain joins TRBV4-1 to TRBJ2-3; no reliable D call. There are 17 residues in the CDR3. Between the trimmed V and J ends, which lost 3 bases and 3 bases, there was a span of 19 bases. CDR1 and CDR2 from the germline V gene are MGHRA and YSYEKL. The CDR3 sequence: CASSHFSRVSPTDTQYF. CDR3 in DNA: TGCGCCAGCAGCCATTTTTCCCGCGTTTCCCCGACAGATACGCAGTATTTT.

The rearrangement uses TRBV10-3 and TRBJ2-3; 9 nucleotides align to TRBD2. The V gene's germline CDR1 is ENHRY and CDR2 SYGVKD. The trim removed 10 bases at V and 0 bases at J, leaving 8 bases unmatched. The CDR3 is 15 amino acids. This chain's CDR3 is CATGLAGTSTDTQYF. The CDR3 DNA reads TGTGCCACTGGTCTAGCGGGAACTAGCACAGATACGCAGTATTTT.

V usage is TRBV29-1 and J usage is TRBJ1-2; perhaps TRBD1 as D (6 bases). CDR3 size: 13 residues. The germline V gene encodes CDR1 SQVTM and CDR2 ANQGSEA. V was cut by 5 bases and J by 4 bases, with 14 bases left in between. The CDR3, as DNA: TGCAGCGTTTCGGCAGGGGCAGTCTATGGCTACACCTTC. This gives the protein CSVSAGAVYGYTF.

This chain uses TRBV6-5 with TRBJ2-7, with D unresolved. This CDR3 comprises 13 residues. V was cut by 0 bases and J by 4 bases, with 7 bases left in between. Germline V gene lookup returns CDR1 MNHEY and CDR2 SVGAGI. CDR3 coding DNA: TGTGCCAGCAGTTACTCTGCCAGTTACGAGCAGTACTTC. Encoded protein: CASSYSASYEQYF.

The chain uses TRBV2 and TRBJ1-1; D might be TRBD1 (5 bases). This CDR3 comprises 13 residues. Germline-derived CDR1 and CDR2 are SNHLY and FYNNEI. V was clipped by 10 bases and J by 0 bases, with 12 bases between them. The CDR3 protein is CAIGGALNTEAFF. The CDR3 DNA follows: TGTGCCATAGGAGGGGCATTGAACACTGAAGCTTTCTTT.

The V call is TRBV11-2, the J call TRBJ2-5; D is unclear. This CDR3 contains 13 residues. The V and J ends lost 0 bases and 5 bases respectively, with 7 bases between them. From germline, CDR1 is SGHAT and CDR2 FQNNGV. This chain's CDR3 is CASSLDRIETQYF. In nucleotides, the CDR3 is TGTGCCAGCAGCTTAGACAGGATCGAGACCCAGTACTTC. Filled out from reference TRBV11-2 and TRBJ2-5, the complete variable domain reads EAGVAQSPRYKIIEKRQSVAFWCNPISGHATLYWYQQILGQGPKLLIQFQNNGVVDDSQLPKDRFSAERLKGVDSTLKIQPAKLEDSAVYLCASSLDRIETQYFGPGTRLLVL.